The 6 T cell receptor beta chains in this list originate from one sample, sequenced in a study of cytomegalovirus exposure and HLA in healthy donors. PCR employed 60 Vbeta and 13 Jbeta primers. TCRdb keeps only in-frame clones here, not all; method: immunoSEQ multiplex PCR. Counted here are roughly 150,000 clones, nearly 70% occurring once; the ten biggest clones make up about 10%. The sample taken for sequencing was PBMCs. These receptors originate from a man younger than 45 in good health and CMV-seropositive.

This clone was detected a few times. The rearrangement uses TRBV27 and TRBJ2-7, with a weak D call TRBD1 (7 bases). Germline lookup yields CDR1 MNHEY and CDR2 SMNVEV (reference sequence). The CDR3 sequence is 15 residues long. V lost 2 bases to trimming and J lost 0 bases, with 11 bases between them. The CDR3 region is CASSLGGTASYEQYF. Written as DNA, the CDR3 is TGTGCCAGCAGTTTAGGAGGGACAGCCTCCTACGAGCAGTACTTC.

The CDR3 spells CASSEFGSTGEQYF. CDR3 nucleotides: TGTGCCAGCAGTGAATTTGGATCTACGGGGGAGCAGTACTTC. This chain uses TRBV25-1 with TRBJ2-7; D might be TRBD2 (5 bases). Germline CDR1 and CDR2: MGHDK and SYGVNS. The CDR3 is 14 residues long. Trimming cost V 1 base and J 7 bases, with 14 bases left between them.

The CDR3 DNA sequence: TGTGCCAGCAGTGGACAGGCATGGGCCTCCTACGAGCAGTACTTC. Amino acid sequence: CASSGQAWASYEQYF. The V gene is TRBV6-1, the J gene TRBJ2-7, with a weak D call TRBD1 (6 bases). From germline, CDR1 is MNHNS and CDR2 SASEGT. The V end lost 4 bases, the J end lost 0 bases, and 13 bases lay between the germline ends. The CDR3 runs to 15 residues.

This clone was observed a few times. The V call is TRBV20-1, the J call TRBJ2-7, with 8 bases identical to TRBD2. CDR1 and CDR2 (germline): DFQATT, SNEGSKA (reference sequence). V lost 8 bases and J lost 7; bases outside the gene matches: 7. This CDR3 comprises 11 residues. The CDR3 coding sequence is TGCAGTTCCGGGAGGGGTAAAGAGCAGTACTTC. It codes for CSSGRGKEQYF.

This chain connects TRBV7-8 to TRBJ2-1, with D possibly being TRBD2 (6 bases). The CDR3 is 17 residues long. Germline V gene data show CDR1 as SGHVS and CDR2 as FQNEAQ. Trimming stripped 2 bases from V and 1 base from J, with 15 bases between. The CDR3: CASSLYIAEVSYNEQFF. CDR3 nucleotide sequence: TGTGCCAGCAGCTTATATATAGCGGAGGTTTCCTACAATGAGCAGTTCTTC. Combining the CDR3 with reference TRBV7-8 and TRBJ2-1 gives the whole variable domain GAGVSQSPRYKVAKRGQDVALRCDPISGHVSLFWYQQALGQGPEFLTYFQNEAQLDKSGLPSDRFFAERPEGSVSTLKIQRTQQEDSAVYLCASSLYIAEVSYNEQFFGPGTRLTVL.

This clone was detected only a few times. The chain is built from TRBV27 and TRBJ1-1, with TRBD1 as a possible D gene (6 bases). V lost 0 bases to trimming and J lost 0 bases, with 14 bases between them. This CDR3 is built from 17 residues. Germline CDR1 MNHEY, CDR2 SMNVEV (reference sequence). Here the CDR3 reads CASSLSLGHAMNTEAFF. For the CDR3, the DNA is TGTGCCAGCAGTTTATCGCTGGGACATGCTATGAACACTGAAGCTTTCTTT.